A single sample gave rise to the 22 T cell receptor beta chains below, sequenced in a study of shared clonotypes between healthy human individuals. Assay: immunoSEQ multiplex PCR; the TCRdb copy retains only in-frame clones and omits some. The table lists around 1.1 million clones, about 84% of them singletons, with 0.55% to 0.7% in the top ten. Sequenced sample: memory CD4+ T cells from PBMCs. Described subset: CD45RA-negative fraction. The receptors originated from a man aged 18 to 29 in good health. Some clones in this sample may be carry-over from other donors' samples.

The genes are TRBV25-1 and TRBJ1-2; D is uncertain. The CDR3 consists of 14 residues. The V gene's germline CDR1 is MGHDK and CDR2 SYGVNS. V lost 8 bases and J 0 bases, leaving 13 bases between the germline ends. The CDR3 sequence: CASSGLLANYGYTF. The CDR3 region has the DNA TGTGCCAGCTCGGGTTTGCTCGCTAACTATGGCTACACCTTC.

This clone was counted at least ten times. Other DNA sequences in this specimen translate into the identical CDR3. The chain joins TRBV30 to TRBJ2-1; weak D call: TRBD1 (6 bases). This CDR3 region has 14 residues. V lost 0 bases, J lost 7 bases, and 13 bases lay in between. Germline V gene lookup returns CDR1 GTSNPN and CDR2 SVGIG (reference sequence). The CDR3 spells CAWSVQGIRNEQFF. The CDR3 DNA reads TGTGCCTGGAGTGTTCAGGGGATTCGGAATGAGCAGTTCTTC.

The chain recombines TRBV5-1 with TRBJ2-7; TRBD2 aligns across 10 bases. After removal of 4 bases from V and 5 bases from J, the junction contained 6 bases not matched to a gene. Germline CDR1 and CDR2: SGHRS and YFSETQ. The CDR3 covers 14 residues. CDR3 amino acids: CASSGTSVGDEQYF. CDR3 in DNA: TGCGCCAGCAGCGGGACTAGCGTCGGCGACGAGCAGTACTTC.

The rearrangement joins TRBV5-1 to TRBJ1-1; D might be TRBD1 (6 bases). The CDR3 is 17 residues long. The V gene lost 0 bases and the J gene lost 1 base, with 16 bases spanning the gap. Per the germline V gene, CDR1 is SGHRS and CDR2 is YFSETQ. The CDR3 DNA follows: TGCGCCAGCAGCTTGGTTTATCGGGGGGCGAAGAACACTGAAGCTTTCTTT. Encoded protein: CASSLVYRGAKNTEAFF.

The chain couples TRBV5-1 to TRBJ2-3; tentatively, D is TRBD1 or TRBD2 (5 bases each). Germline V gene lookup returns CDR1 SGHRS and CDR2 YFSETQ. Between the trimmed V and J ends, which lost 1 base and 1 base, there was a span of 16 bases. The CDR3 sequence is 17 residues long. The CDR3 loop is CASSLYGDPTGTDTQYF. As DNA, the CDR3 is TGCGCCAGCAGCTTGTATGGGGACCCCACCGGCACAGATACGCAGTATTTT.

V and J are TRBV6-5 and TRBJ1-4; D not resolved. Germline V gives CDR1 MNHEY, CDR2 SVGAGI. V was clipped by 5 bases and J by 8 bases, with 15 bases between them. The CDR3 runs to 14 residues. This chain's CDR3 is CASSNRASVEKLFF. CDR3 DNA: TGTGCCAGCAGTAACCGGGCCTCGGTGGAAAAACTGTTTTTT.

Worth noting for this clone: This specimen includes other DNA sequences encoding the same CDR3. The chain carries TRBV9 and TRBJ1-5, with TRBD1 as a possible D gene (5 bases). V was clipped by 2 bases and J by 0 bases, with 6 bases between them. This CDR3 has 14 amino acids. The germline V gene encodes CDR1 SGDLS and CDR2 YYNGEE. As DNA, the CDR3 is TGTGCCAGCAGCGTGGGGGATAGCAATCAGCCCCAGCATTTT. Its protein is CASSVGDSNQPQHF.

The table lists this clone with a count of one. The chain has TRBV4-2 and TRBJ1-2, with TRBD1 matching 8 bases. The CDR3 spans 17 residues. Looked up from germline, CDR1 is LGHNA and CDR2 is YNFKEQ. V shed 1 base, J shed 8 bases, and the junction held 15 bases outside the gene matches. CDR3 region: CASSQGPTDLGQGGYTF. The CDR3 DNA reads TGTGCCAGCAGCCAAGGACCAACCGACCTCGGACAGGGAGGCTACACCTTC.

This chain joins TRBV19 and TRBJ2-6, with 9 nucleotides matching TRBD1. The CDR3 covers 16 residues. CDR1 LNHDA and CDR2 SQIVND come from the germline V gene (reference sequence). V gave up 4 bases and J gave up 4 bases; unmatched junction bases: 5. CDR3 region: CASSTQGAGGANVLTF. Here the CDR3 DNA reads TGTGCCAGTAGTACACAGGGGGCTGGAGGGGCCAACGTCCTGACTTTC.

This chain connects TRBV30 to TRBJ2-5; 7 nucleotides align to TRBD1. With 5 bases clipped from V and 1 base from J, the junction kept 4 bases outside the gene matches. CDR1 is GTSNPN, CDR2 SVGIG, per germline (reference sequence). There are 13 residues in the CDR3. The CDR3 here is CAWVYRGQETQYF. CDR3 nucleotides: TGTGCCTGGGTTTACAGGGGCCAAGAGACCCAGTACTTC.

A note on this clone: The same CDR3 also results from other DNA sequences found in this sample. The CDR3 bases are TGTGCCAGCAGTTTGGGGGGTGACACTGAAGCTTTCTTT. Amino acids: CASSLGGDTEAFF. This rearrangement joins TRBV27 to TRBJ1-1; D perhaps matches TRBD1 (5 bases). V shed 3 bases and J shed 3 bases, with 8 bases lying between them. The CDR3 sequence is 13 residues long. Per the germline V gene, CDR1 is MNHEY and CDR2 is SMNVEV (reference sequence).

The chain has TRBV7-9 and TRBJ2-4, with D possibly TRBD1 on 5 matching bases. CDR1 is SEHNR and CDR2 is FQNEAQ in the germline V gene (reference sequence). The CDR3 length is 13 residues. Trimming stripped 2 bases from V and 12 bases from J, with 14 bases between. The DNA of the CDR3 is TGTGCCAGCAGCTTAAGGGGCCCGATTGGTCAGTACTTC. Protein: CASSLRGPIGQYF.

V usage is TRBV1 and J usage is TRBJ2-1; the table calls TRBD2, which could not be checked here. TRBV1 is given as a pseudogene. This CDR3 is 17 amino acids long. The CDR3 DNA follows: TGCACCAGCAGCCAGTCATTGGGGGGACTAGCGGTCTATGAGCAGTTCTTC. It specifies CTSSQSLGGLAVYEQFF.

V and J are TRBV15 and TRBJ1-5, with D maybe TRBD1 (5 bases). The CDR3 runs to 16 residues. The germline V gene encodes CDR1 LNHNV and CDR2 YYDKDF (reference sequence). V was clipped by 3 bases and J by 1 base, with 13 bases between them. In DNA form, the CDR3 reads TGTGCCACCAGCAGGTCCGTCGACAGAAGCAATCAGCCCCAGCATTTT. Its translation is CATSRSVDRSNQPQHF.

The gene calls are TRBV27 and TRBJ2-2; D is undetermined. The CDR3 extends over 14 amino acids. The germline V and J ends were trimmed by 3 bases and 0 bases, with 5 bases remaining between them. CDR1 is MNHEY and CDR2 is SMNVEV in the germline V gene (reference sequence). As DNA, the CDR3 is TGTGCCAGCAGTTTTTGGGCGAACACCGGGGAGCTGTTTTTT. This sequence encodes CASSFWANTGELFF.

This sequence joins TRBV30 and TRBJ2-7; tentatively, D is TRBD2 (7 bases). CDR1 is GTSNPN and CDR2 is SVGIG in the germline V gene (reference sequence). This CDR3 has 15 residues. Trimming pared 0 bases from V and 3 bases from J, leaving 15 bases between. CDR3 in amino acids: CAWSVRGAKGYEQYF. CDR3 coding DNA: TGTGCCTGGAGTGTACGGGGGGCTAAAGGCTACGAGCAGTACTTC.

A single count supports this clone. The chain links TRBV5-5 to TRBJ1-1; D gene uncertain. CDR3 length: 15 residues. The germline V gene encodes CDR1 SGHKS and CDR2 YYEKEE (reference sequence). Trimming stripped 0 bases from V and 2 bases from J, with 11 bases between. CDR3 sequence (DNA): TGTGCCAGCAGCTTGGTGGGTGGCACTAACACTGAAGCTTTCTTT. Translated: CASSLVGGTNTEAFF. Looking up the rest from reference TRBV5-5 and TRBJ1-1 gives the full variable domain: DAGVTQSPTHLIKTRGQQVTLRCSPISGHKSVSWYQQVLGQGPQFIFQYYEKEERGRGNFPDRFSARQFPNYSSELNVNALLLGDSALYLCASSLVGGTNTEAFFGQGTRLTVV.

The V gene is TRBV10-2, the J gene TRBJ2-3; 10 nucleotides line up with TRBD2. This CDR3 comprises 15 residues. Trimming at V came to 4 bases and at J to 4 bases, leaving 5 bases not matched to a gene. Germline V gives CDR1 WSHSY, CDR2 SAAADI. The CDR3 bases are TGCGCCAGCAGTGTTGGAGCGGGAGGGCCAGATACGCAGTATTTT. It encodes CASSVGAGGPDTQYF.

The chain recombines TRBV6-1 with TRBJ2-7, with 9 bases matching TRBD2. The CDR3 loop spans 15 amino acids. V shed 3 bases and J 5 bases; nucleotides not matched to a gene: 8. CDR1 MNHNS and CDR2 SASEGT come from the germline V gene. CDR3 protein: CASSEVSGRTNEQYF. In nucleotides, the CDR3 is TGTGCCAGCAGTGAGGTTAGCGGGAGAACGAACGAGCAGTACTTC.

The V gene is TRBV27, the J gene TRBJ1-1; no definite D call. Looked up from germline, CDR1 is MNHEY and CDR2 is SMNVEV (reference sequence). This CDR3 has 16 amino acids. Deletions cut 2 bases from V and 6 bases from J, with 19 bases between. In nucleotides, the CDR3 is TGTGCCAGCAGTTTACGGGCAGGCCCGTTTAGGGCTGAAGCTTTCTTT. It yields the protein CASSLRAGPFRAEAFF.

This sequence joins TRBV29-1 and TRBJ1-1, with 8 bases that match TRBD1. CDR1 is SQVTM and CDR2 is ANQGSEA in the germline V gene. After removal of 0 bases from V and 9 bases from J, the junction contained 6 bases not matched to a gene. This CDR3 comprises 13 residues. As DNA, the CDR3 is TGCAGCGTTGAAGATCGGACAGGGAGTCAAGCTTTCTTT. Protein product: CSVEDRTGSQAFF.

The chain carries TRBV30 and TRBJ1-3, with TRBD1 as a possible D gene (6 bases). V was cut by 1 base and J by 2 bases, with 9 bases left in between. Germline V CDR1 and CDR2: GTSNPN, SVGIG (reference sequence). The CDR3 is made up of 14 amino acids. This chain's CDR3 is CAWSGDRTGNTIYF. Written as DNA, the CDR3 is TGTGCCTGGAGTGGAGACAGGACTGGAAACACCATATATTTT. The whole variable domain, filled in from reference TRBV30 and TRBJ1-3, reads SQTIHQWPATLVQPVGSPLSLECTVEGTSNPNLYWYRQAAGRGLQLLFYSVGIGQISSEVPQNLSASRPQDRQFILSSKKLLLSDSGFYLCAWSGDRTGNTIYFGEGSWLTVV.